This TCR beta chain was documented in a study of T cell changes during pregnancy in multiple sclerosis. TCRdb's table, derived via immunoSEQ multiplex PCR, lists solely in-frame clones and lacks some. The data contain some 81,000 clones, 75% to 90% of them seen just once; the ten biggest clones take up approximately 1.9%. The CDR3 is 13 amino acids. Germline V CDR1 and CDR2: SEHNR, FQNEAQ (reference sequence). Trimming removed 1 base at V and 8 bases at J, with 11 bases between. This chain connects TRBV7-9 to TRBJ1-2; TRBD1 is a possible D gene (5 bases). The receptor comes from a female donor with multiple sclerosis, enrolled in a pregnancy study. The source was peripheral blood, collected before pregnancy. The CDR3 loop is CASSLGGRSGYTF. CDR3 coding DNA: TGTGCCAGCAGCTTAGGGGGCAGGTCGGGCTACACCTTC.